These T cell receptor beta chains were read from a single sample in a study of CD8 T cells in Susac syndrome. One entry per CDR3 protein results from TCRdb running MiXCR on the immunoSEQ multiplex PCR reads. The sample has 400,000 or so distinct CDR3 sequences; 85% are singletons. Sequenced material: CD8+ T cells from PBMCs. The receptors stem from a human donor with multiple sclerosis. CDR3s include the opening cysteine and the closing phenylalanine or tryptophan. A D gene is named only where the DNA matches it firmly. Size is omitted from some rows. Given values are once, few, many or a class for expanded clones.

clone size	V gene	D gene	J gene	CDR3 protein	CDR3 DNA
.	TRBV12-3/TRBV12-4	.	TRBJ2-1	CASSKTAGTEQFF	TGTGCCAGCAGTAAGACCGCCGGGACTGAGCAGTTCTTC
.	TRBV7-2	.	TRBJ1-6	CASSLTHGHLYNSPLHF	TGTGCCAGCAGCCTTACCCACGGACACCTCTATAATTCACCCCTCCACTTT
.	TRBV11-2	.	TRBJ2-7	CASSETLEQYF	TGTGCCAGCAGCGAGACACTCGAGCAGTACTTC
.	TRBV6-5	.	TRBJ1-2	CASSYRTNYGYTF	TGTGCCAGCAGTTACAGGACCAACTATGGCTACACCTTC
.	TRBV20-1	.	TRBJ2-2	CSARAGTSTGELFF	TGCAGTGCTAGGGCCGGGACCTCCACCGGGGAGCTGTTTTTT
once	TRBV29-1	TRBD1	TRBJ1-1	CSVEDATGENTEAFF	TGCAGCGTTGAAGATGCCACAGGGGAGAACACTGAAGCTTTCTTT
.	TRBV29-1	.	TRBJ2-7	CSTEGHRVGEQYF	TGCAGCACTGAAGGTCACAGGGTGGGCGAGCAGTACTTC
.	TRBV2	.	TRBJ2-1	CASSAPGEYNEQFF	TGTGCCAGCAGTGCCCCTGGGGAATACAATGAGCAGTTCTTC
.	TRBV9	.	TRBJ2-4	CASSVDTGAFQYF	TGTGCCAGCAGCGTAGATACAGGAGCTTTTCAGTACTTC
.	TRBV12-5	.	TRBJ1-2	CASGFDVEQGITGYTF	TGTGCTAGTGGTTTTGATGTGGAACAGGGAATAACCGGCTACACCTTC
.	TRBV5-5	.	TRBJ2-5	CASSLWGSYQETQYF	TGTGCCAGCAGCTTGTGGGGTTCTTATCAAGAGACCCAGTACTTC
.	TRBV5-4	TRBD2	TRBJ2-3	CASSLALAGDIDTQYF	TGTGCCAGCAGCTTGGCACTAGCGGGGGATATAGATACGCAGTATTTT
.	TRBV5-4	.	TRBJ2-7	CASSLVGDYEQYF	TGTGCCAGCAGCTTGGTGGGAGACTACGAGCAGTACTTC